These 32 T cell receptor beta chains were all obtained from the same sample, sequenced in a study of shared clonotypes between healthy human individuals. It was CD45RO-negative cells, positively selected for CCR7, that made up naive CD8 cells, with terminally differentiated effector memory CD45RA+ cells excluded. Clones were read by immunoSEQ multiplex PCR, and TCRdb kept only the in-frame ones, dropping some. The sample has about 1,800,000 clones, around 96% seen once. Sequenced input: naive CD8+ T cells sorted from blood. These receptors were obtained from a man aged 18 to 30 in good health.

On this clone: Distinct nucleotide sequences in the sample also encode this CDR3. The V gene is TRBV27, the J gene TRBJ2-5; 8 bases agree with TRBD1. J lost 5 bases, V lost 5 bases, and 1 base had no gene match. Germline V lookup: CDR1 MNHEY, CDR2 SMNVEV (reference sequence). The CDR3 contains 12 residues. The CDR3 reads CASSRQGETQYF. In DNA, the CDR3 is TGTGCCAGCAGTCGACAGGGGGAGACCCAGTACTTC.

The rearrangement links TRBV7-9 to TRBJ2-2; 7 nucleotides agree with TRBD2. CDR3 length: 15 residues. Trimming took 5 bases from V and 0 from J; bases not matched to a gene: 3. Germline V gene lookup returns CDR1 SEHNR and CDR2 FQNEAQ (reference sequence). CDR3 in DNA: TGTGCCAGCAGCCCGGGACTATCGAACACCGGGGAGCTGTTTTTT. This gives the protein CASSPGLSNTGELFF.

With regard to this clone: At the DNA level, this CDR3 is encoded by other sequences in the same sample as well. As DNA, the CDR3 is TGCGCCAGCAGTGACGGACTGAACACCGGGGAGCTGTTTTTT. Translation gives CASSDGLNTGELFF. This chain links TRBV10-2 with TRBJ2-2; possible D gene TRBD2, 5 bases. The CDR3 is 14 residues long. Germline lookup yields CDR1 WSHSY and CDR2 SAAADI. The V gene lost 3 bases and the J gene lost 1 base, with 6 bases spanning the gap.

The J gene is TRBJ1-3, the V gene TRBV4-1; no clear D gene. V was clipped by 1 base and J by 0 bases, with 10 bases between them. The CDR3 spans 16 residues. The germline V gene encodes CDR1 MGHRA and CDR2 YSYEKL. CDR3 coding DNA: TGCGCCAGCAGCCAAGCCGGCATCCACTCTGGAAACACCATATATTTT. Its translation: CASSQAGIHSGNTIYF.

Worth noting for this clone: A read error may account for a junction end that differs from germline. Distinct nucleotide sequences in the sample also encode this CDR3. The rearrangement uses TRBV5-6 and TRBJ2-1; no definite D call. The germline CDR1 and CDR2 sequences are SGHDT and YYEEEE. The length of the CDR3 is 12 residues. The CDR3 region is CASSLSDNEQFF. CDR3 nucleotides: TGTGCCAGCAGCCTCTCCGACAATGAGCAGTTCTTC.

V usage is TRBV5-6 and J usage is TRBJ2-7, with D possibly being TRBD1 (6 bases). This CDR3 spans 13 amino acids. The germline V and J ends were trimmed by 5 bases and 3 bases, with 12 bases remaining between them. CDR1 is SGHDT, CDR2 YYEEEE, per germline. The CDR3 coding sequence is TGTGCCAGCAGGGTACAGGGAAGCTACGAGCAGTACTTC. Amino acids: CASRVQGSYEQYF.

The J gene is TRBJ2-6, the V gene TRBV4-3, with 7 bases aligning to TRBD1. V trimming: 5 bases; J trimming: 1 base; junction bases outside the gene matches: 11. The length of the CDR3 is 18 residues. Germline CDR1 LGHNA, CDR2 YSLEER. CDR3 in amino acids: CASSGWAGGESGANVLTF. In DNA form, the CDR3 reads TGCGCCAGCAGCGGATGGGCAGGGGGAGAATCTGGGGCCAACGTCCTGACTTTC.

A note on this clone: The sample contains more than one DNA sequence encoding this CDR3. The chain employs TRBV19 and TRBJ1-5; the D is unclear. CDR1 is LNHDA and CDR2 is SQIVND in the germline V gene (reference sequence). This CDR3 has 15 residues. V was trimmed by 1 base and J by 1 base, leaving 8 bases between them. CDR3 DNA sequence: TGTGCCAGTAGTATAGGAGTTCTAAGCAATCAGCCCCAGCATTTT. Its translation: CASSIGVLSNQPQHF.

The chain links TRBV5-4 to TRBJ2-7, with 9 bases fitting TRBD2. Germline V CDR1 and CDR2: SGHNT, YYREEE (reference sequence). This CDR3 region has 14 residues. The V gene end was trimmed by 4 bases and the J gene end by 5 bases; junction bases not matched to a gene: 7. CDR3 DNA sequence: TGTGCCAGCAGCGCCCGACTAGCGGTAAACGAGCAGTACTTC. This codes for CASSARLAVNEQYF.

The chain links TRBV2 to TRBJ2-1; D uncertain. The V end was cut by 6 bases, the J end by 3 bases, with 6 bases between. CDR3 size: 12 residues. Germline V CDR1 and CDR2: SNHLY, FYNNEI. The CDR3 is CASRGFYNEQFF. DNA of the CDR3: TGTGCCAGCAGGGGCTTCTACAATGAGCAGTTCTTC.

This rearrangement joins TRBV19 to TRBJ1-1; 7 bases match TRBD1. V lost 4 bases and J lost 6; bases outside the gene matches: 8. This CDR3 spans 14 amino acids. Germline-derived CDR1 and CDR2 are LNHDA and SQIVND (reference sequence). The CDR3 sequence: CASSTYTGVSEAFF. In DNA form, the CDR3 reads TGTGCCAGTAGTACCTATACAGGGGTTTCTGAAGCTTTCTTT.

This chain joins TRBV30 and TRBJ2-3; perhaps TRBD2 as D (6 bases). V was shortened by 0 bases and J by 2 bases, with 12 bases between the two germline ends. The CDR3 covers 15 residues. CDR1 is GTSNPN, CDR2 SVGIG, per germline (reference sequence). The CDR3 loop reads CAWSVGSMNTDTQYF. The CDR3 bases are TGTGCCTGGAGTGTCGGGAGTATGAACACAGATACGCAGTATTTT.

The chain couples TRBV19 to TRBJ2-1; no clear D. Looked up from germline, CDR1 is LNHDA and CDR2 is SQIVND (reference sequence). V was cut by 5 bases and J by 3 bases, with 17 bases left in between. The CDR3 extends over 16 amino acids. CDR3 sequence: CASSSHRAEIYNEQFF. The CDR3 nucleotides are TGTGCCAGTAGTTCCCACCGAGCTGAGATCTACAATGAGCAGTTCTTC.

The chain recombines TRBV6-6 with TRBJ1-5; TRBD1 aligns across 9 bases. J gave up 8 bases and V 10 bases, and 9 bases lay outside the gene matches. CDR1 is MNHNY and CDR2 is SVGAGI in the germline V gene (reference sequence). The CDR3 has 13 amino acids. DNA for the CDR3: TGTGCCACCTCCGGGACAGGGACGGAGCCCCAGCATTTT. Translated: CATSGTGTEPQHF.

The chain recombines TRBV4-3 with TRBJ2-3, with D perhaps TRBD2 (5 bases). The CDR3 totals 14 residues. CDR1 and CDR2 (germline): LGHNA, YSLEER. The V end was cut by 0 bases, the J end by 11 bases, with 15 bases between. CDR3 in DNA: TGCGCCAGCAGCCAAGATGAGGGCCTGATAGGGCAGTATTTT. It specifies CASSQDEGLIGQYF.

J is TRBJ1-1 and V is TRBV6-5; D gene ambiguous. Germline CDR1 is MNHEY and CDR2 is SVGAGI. Trimming stripped 6 bases from V and 4 bases from J, with 18 bases between. The CDR3 covers 15 residues. The CDR3 loop reads CASRAGPLLSTEAFF. CDR3 bases: TGTGCCAGCAGGGCGGGCCCCCTGTTGAGCACTGAAGCTTTCTTT.

This rearrangement joins TRBV30 to TRBJ2-3, with D hard to call. This CDR3 is 14 amino acids long. Trimming shortened V by 1 base and J by 2 bases, and 10 bases separated the two germline ends. Per the germline V gene, CDR1 is GTSNPN and CDR2 is SVGIG (reference sequence). This CDR3 is CAWSESGPTDTQYF. The CDR3, as DNA: TGTGCCTGGAGTGAGTCGGGTCCCACAGATACGCAGTATTTT.

For this clone: Different DNA sequences within this sample yield the same CDR3. V gene TRBV7-6 combines with J gene TRBJ2-5; maybe TRBD2 (5 bases). Deletions cut 0 bases from V and 7 bases from J, with 6 bases between. The CDR3 extends over 12 amino acids. Germline V gives CDR1 SGHVS, CDR2 FNYEAQ. The CDR3 reads CASSLAGGTQYF. The CDR3 DNA is TGTGCCAGCAGCTTAGCAGGAGGGACCCAGTACTTC.

The rearrangement uses TRBV28 and TRBJ1-1; possible D gene TRBD1, 6 bases. CDR3 size: 15 residues. CDR1 is MDHEN, CDR2 SYDVKM, per germline. V lost 3 bases to trimming and J lost 1 base, with 12 bases between them. CDR3 residues: CASSFRGGENTEAFF. The DNA of the CDR3 is TGTGCCAGCAGTTTTCGGGGGGGCGAGAACACTGAAGCTTTCTTT.

This chain links TRBV7-2 with TRBJ2-7, with 11 bases fitting TRBD2. The CDR3 has 16 residues. CDR1 and CDR2 (germline): SGHTA, FQGNSA. Trimming cost V 1 base and J 0 bases; bases outside gene matches: 2. The CDR3 nucleotides read TGTGCCAGCAGCTTAGATCTAGCGGGAGGCTCCTACGAGCAGTACTTC. Translating it yields CASSLDLAGGSYEQYF. Full variable domain (remainder filled in from reference TRBV7-2 and TRBJ2-7): GAGVSQSPSNKVTEKGKDVELRCDPISGHTALYWYRQSLGQGLEFLIYFQGNSAPDKSGLPSDRFSAERTGGSVSTLTIQRTQQEDSAVYLCASSLDLAGGSYEQYFGPGTRLTVT.

The rearrangement links TRBV7-4 to TRBJ2-1; 9 bases agree with TRBD1. V trimming: 0 bases; J trimming: 6 bases; junction bases outside the gene matches: 3. The CDR3 length is 15 residues. Germline-derived CDR1 and CDR2 are SGHVT and SQSDAQ. The CDR3 DNA is TGTGCCAGCAGCTTAGCCCGGGACAGGGTCAATGAGCAGTTCTTC. Translation: CASSLARDRVNEQFF.

The V and J genes are TRBV10-3 and TRBJ2-7; no reliable D call. V lost 2 bases, J lost 2 bases, and 16 bases lay in between. Germline assignment: CDR1 ENHRY and CDR2 SYGVKD. This CDR3 region has 16 residues. The CDR3 sequence is CAISEHPRTATYEQYF. The DNA for the CDR3 is TGTGCCATCAGTGAGCATCCGCGGACCGCAACCTACGAGCAGTACTTC.

In the case of this clone: Other DNA sequences from this sample encode an identical CDR3 as well. The rearrangement joins TRBV19 to TRBJ2-7; tentative D call: TRBD1 (5 bases). The length of the CDR3 is 14 residues. CDR1 is LNHDA, CDR2 SQIVND, per germline (reference sequence). Trimming removed 6 bases at V and 0 bases at J, with 12 bases between. The CDR3 is CASRLDRDSYEQYF. DNA of the CDR3: TGTGCCAGTAGACTCGACAGAGACTCCTACGAGCAGTACTTC.

The chain joins TRBV7-9 to TRBJ1-3; D gene uncertain. V was cut by 6 bases and J by 0 bases, with 9 bases left in between. Germline V gene data show CDR1 as SEHNR and CDR2 as FQNEAQ (reference sequence). The CDR3 extends over 14 amino acids. The CDR3 here is CASSSSNSGNTIYF. The CDR3 coding sequence is TGTGCCAGCAGTTCTAGTAACTCTGGAAACACCATATATTTT.

The CDR3 sequence: CASSDRGRSENIQYF. CDR3 coding DNA: TGTGCCAGTAGCGACAGGGGGCGATCCGAAAACATTCAGTACTTC. The chain employs TRBV19 and TRBJ2-4, with TRBD1 matching 10 bases. V trimming: 6 bases; J trimming: 5 bases; junction bases outside the gene matches: 7. Per germline, CDR1 LNHDA and CDR2 SQIVND (reference sequence). The CDR3 is made up of 15 amino acids.

Comments on this clone: The sample contains more than one DNA sequence encoding this CDR3. The J gene is TRBJ2-7, the V gene TRBV19; 8 bases align to TRBD2. V lost 5 bases to trimming and J lost 4 bases; unmatched junction nucleotides: 4. The CDR3 totals 13 residues. Germline loops: CDR1 LNHDA, CDR2 SQIVND (reference sequence). For the CDR3, the DNA is TGTGCCAGTAGTGCCGGGACTAGTTACGAGCAGTACTTC. Translating gives CASSAGTSYEQYF.

This clone is a singleton in its sample. Other DNA sequences from this sample encode an identical CDR3 as well. The chain combines TRBV5-1 with TRBJ2-1, with D possibly TRBD1 on 5 matching bases. The CDR3 has 15 amino acids. CDR1 and CDR2 (germline): SGHRS, YFSETQ. Trimming cost V 4 bases and J 0 bases, with 11 bases left between them. DNA for the CDR3: TGCGCCAGCAGCCCAGGACAAAGCTCCTACAATGAGCAGTTCTTC. Its translation: CASSPGQSSYNEQFF.

The V gene is TRBV27, the J gene TRBJ2-7; no definite D call. Trimming removed 5 bases from V and 5 bases from J, with 13 bases in between. This CDR3 has 13 residues. Germline loops: CDR1 MNHEY, CDR2 SMNVEV (reference sequence). This CDR3 is CASSPLRWDEQYF. The CDR3 nucleotides are TGTGCCAGCAGTCCCCTCCGGTGGGACGAGCAGTACTTC.

This clone was seen only once. A junction boundary mismatches the germline segment, possibly from a read error. The V gene is TRBV18, the J gene TRBJ2-5, with D possibly being TRBD1 or TRBD2 (5 bases each). Germline CDR1 reads KGHSH; CDR2 reads LQKENI. The CDR3 totals 15 residues. CDR3 sequence reads: CASSAAGALQGTQYF. CDR3 in DNA: TGTGCCAGCTCAGCAGCCGGGGCCCTACAAGGGACCCAGTACTTC. Supplemented by reference TRBV18 and TRBJ2-5, the full variable domain reads NAGVMQNPRHLVRRRGQEARLRCSPMKGHSHVYWYRQLPEEGLKFMVYLQKENIIDESGMPKERFSAEFPKEGPSILRIQQVVRGDSAAYFCASSAAGALQGTQYFGPGTRLLVL.

Worth noting for this clone: Other DNA sequences in this sample translate to the same CDR3. The chain combines TRBV7-9 with TRBJ2-5; D gene uncertain. Germline CDR1 is SEHNR and CDR2 is FQNEAQ (reference sequence). This CDR3 spans 14 amino acids. V was cut by 1 base and J by 0 bases, with 6 bases left in between. The CDR3 is CASSLVGYQETQYF. CDR3 nucleotides: TGTGCCAGCAGCTTAGTAGGATACCAAGAGACCCAGTACTTC.

The sample holds one count of this clone. V and J are TRBV7-2 and TRBJ2-7, with D possibly TRBD1 on 5 matching bases. Per the germline V gene, CDR1 is SGHTA and CDR2 is FQGNSA. CDR3 length: 15 residues. Trimming stripped 5 bases from V and 0 bases from J, with 14 bases between. CDR3 residues: CASSQRTLYSYEQYF. In DNA form, the CDR3 reads TGTGCCAGCAGCCAACGGACACTTTACTCCTACGAGCAGTACTTC.

This chain links TRBV9 with TRBJ1-2; unclear D gene. The CDR3 consists of 14 residues. V lost 4 bases, J lost 8 bases, and 18 bases lay in between. Per germline, CDR1 SGDLS and CDR2 YYNGEE. The CDR3 DNA follows: TGTGCCAGCAGCTCTACGGAGGGCCCGGACGGCTACACCTTC. It codes for CASSSTEGPDGYTF.